The present TCR beta chain was sequenced within a study of shared clonotypes between healthy human individuals. The assay ran at deep level. Per the authors' pipeline: Filtering differed since immunoSEQ provided only junctions, with no quality scores. The assay was immunoSEQ multiplex PCR, and TCRdb's table has in-frame clones only and misses some. Clone size and V and J calls were adopted from that table, with D and trimming inferred from the DNA. This table has approximately 1,500,000 clones, roughly 97% appearing once. The junction had 14 bases not matched to a gene; V was cut back by 0 bases and J by 4 bases. The CDR3 is 19 amino acids. Germline CDR1 and CDR2: SGHRS and YFSETQ. Healthy HIV-negative adults with no recent acute infections or vaccinations were recruited as donors.

The V call is TRBV5-1, the J call TRBJ2-1, with 9 bases aligning to TRBD2. The receptor was isolated from a man aged 25 to 45 in good health. The sequenced sample was naive CD4+ T cells sorted from blood. The subset here: CD45RA+ positively selected. DNA of the CDR3: TGCGCCAGCAGCTTGGGTTCTGGTCGTGGCGGGAGGGGATACAATGAGCAGTTCTTC. As protein: CASSLGSGRGGRGYNEQFF.